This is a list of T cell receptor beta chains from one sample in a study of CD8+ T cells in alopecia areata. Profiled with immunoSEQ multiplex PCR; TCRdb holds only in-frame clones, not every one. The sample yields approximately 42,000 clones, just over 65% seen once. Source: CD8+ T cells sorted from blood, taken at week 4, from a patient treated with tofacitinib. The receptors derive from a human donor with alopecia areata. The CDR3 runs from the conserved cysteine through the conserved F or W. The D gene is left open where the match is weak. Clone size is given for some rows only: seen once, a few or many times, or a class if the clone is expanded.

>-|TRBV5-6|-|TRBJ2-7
CASSGHPGPSYEQYF
TGTGCCAGCAGCGGACATCCGGGACCGAGCTACGAGCAGTACTTC
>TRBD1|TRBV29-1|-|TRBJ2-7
CSVKTGGEEQYF
TGCAGCGTTAAAACAGGGGGCGAAGAGCAGTACTTC
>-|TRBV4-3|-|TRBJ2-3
CASSQDRTDTQYF
TGCGCCAGCAGCCAAGATCGGACAGATACGCAGTATTTT
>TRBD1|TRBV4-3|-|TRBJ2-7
CASSQVKQGVEQYF
TGCGCCAGCAGCCAAGTAAAACAGGGGGTTGAGCAGTACTTC
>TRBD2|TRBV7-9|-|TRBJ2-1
CASSSNSGSSYNEQFF
TGTGCCAGCAGCTCGAATAGCGGGAGCTCCTACAATGAGCAGTTCTTC
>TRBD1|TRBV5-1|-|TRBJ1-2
CASSSNPQGNYGYTF
TGCGCCAGCAGCTCTAACCCACAGGGGAACTATGGCTACACCTTC
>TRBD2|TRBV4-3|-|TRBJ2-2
CASSPGLAGSTGELFF
TGCGCCAGCAGCCCGGGACTAGCGGGGAGCACCGGGGAGCTGTTTTTT
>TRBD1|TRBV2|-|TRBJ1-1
CASRGTGATEAFF
TGTGCCAGCAGGGGGACAGGGGCCACTGAAGCTTTCTTT
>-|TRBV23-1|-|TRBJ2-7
CASSLEAGIPYEQYF
TGCGCCAGCAGTCTTGAGGCAGGGATCCCCTACGAGCAGTACTTC
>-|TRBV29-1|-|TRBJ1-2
CSVPDSLINYGYTF
TGCAGCGTGCCGGACAGCTTAATTAACTATGGCTACACCTTC
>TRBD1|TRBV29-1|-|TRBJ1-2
CSVAGGESGYGYTF
TGCAGCGTTGCAGGGGGCGAGTCGGGCTATGGCTACACCTTC
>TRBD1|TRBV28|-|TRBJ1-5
CASSPPTGAAQPQHF
TGTGCCAGCAGTCCACCTACAGGGGCGGCTCAGCCCCAGCATTTT
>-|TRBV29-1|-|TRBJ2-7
CSVETGTDYEQYF
TGCAGCGTTGAAACCGGGACGGACTACGAGCAGTACTTC
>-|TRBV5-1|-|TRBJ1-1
CASSLSRDFTEAFF
TGCGCCAGCAGTCTTTCTAGGGATTTCACTGAAGCTTTCTTT
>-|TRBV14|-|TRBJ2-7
CASSLPWNPYEQYF
TGTGCCAGCAGCCTACCTTGGAATCCCTACGAGCAGTACTTC
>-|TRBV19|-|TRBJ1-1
CASSIEGRTEAFF
TGTGCCAGTAGTATTGAGGGGCGAACTGAAGCTTTCTTT
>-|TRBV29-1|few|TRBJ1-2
CSAPDHHRVPGYGYTF
TGCAGCGCCCCAGACCACCACAGGGTCCCGGGCTATGGCTACACCTTC
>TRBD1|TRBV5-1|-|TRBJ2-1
CASRGDSGEQFF
TGCGCCAGCAGGGGGGACAGTGGTGAGCAGTTCTTC
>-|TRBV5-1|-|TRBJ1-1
CASSFGGTEAFF
TGCGCCAGCAGTTTCGGGGGGACTGAAGCTTTCTTT
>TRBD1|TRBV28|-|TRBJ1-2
CASRLTGGGGPYGYTF
TGTGCCAGCAGACTTACTGGGGGAGGGGGCCCCTATGGCTACACCTTC
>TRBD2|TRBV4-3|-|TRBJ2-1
CASSQDWSGGGNEQFF
TGCGCCAGCAGCCAAGATTGGAGCGGGGGGGGAAATGAGCAGTTCTTC
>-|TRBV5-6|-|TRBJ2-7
CASSAEEGYEQYF
TGTGCCAGCAGCGCGGAAGAGGGGTACGAGCAGTACTTC
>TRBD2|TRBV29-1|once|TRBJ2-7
CSVEYSGGDEQYF
TGCAGCGTTGAATATAGCGGGGGAGACGAGCAGTACTTC
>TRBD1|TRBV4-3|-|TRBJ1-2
CASSQDPGTAYGYTF
TGCGCCAGCAGCCAAGATCCTGGGACAGCATATGGCTACACCTTC
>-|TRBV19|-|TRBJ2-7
CASSMGDGTYEQYF
TGTGCCAGTAGTATGGGGGACGGCACCTACGAGCAGTACTTC
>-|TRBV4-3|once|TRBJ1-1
CASSQVWESATEAFF
TGCGCCAGCAGCCAAGTTTGGGAGTCGGCCACTGAAGCTTTCTTT
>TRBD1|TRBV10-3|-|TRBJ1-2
CAIYDPGQFNYGYTF
TGTGCCATCTACGACCCGGGACAGTTTAACTATGGCTACACCTTC
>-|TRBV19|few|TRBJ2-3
CASSALVRSDTQYF
TGTGCCAGTAGTGCCCTCGTGAGGTCGGATACGCAGTATTTT
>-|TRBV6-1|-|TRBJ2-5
CAISENGRFGETQYF
TGTGCCATCAGTGAAAACGGGCGATTTGGGGAGACCCAGTACTTC
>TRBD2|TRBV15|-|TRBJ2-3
CATSRDPRGGSTDTQYF
TGTGCCACCAGCAGAGATCCCCGGGGGGGCAGCACAGATACGCAGTATTTT
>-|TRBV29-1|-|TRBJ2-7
CSVEFLRDGTYEQYF
TGCAGCGTTGAGTTTTTGAGGGACGGGACCTACGAGCAGTACTTC
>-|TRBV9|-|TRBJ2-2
CASSVENPGAGELFF
TGTGCCAGCAGCGTAGAAAACCCTGGGGCCGGGGAGCTGTTTTTT
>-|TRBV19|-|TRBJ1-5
CASSMSRSGNQPQHF
TGTGCCAGTAGTATGAGCAGGTCAGGGAATCAGCCCCAGCATTTT
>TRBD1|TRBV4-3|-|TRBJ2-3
CASSQDGQGSDTQYF
TGCGCCAGCAGCCAAGACGGACAGGGTTCAGATACGCAGTATTTT
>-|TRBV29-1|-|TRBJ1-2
CSVGSRGGNGYTF
TGCAGCGTTGGGTCAAGGGGAGGAAATGGCTACACCTTC
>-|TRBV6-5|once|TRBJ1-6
CASSQPPEGRSPLHF
TGTGCCAGCAGCCAACCTCCCGAGGGGAGGTCACCCCTCCACTTT
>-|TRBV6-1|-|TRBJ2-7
CASSAGNEQYF
TGTGCCAGCAGTGCGGGGAATGAGCAGTACTTC
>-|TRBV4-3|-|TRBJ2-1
CASSHDLVDEQFF
TGCGCCAGCAGCCATGACTTAGTTGACGAGCAGTTCTTC
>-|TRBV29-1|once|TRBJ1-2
CSAQRQNYGYTF
TGCAGCGCGCAACGTCAGAACTATGGCTACACCTTC
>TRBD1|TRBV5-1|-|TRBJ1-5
CASSTGQGNQPQHF
TGCGCCAGCAGCACAGGACAGGGCAATCAGCCCCAGCATTTT
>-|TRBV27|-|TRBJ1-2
CASPRPGLDYGYTF
TGTGCCAGCCCCCGACCGGGTCTGGACTATGGCTACACCTTC
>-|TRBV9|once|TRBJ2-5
CASSVDDVPRKTQYF
TGTGCCAGCAGCGTAGACGATGTCCCTCGAAAGACCCAGTACTTC
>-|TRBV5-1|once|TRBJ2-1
CASSSSGTRLGNEQFF
TGTGCCAGCAGCTCGTCCGGGACACGCTTAGGGAATGAGCAGTTCTTC
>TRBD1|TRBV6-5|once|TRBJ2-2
CASSLDRGRTGELFF
TGTGCCAGCAGTTTGGACAGGGGGCGCACCGGGGAGCTGTTTTTT
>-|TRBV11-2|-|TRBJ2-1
CASRQGYNEQFF
TGTGCCTCGAGGCAGGGCTACAATGAGCAGTTCTTC
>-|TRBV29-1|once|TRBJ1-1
CSVGWNTEAFF
TGCAGCGTGGGGTGGAACACTGAAGCTTTCTTT
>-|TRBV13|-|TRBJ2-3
CASSGQSTDTQYF
TGTGCCAGCAGCGGCCAGAGCACAGATACGCAGTATTTT
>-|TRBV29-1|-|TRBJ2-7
CSVEDTQGYEQYF
TGCAGCGTTGAAGATACACAAGGATACGAGCAGTACTTC
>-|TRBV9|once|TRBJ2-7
CASSVVPDVSSYEQYF
TGTGCCAGCAGCGTAGTACCGGACGTGAGCTCCTACGAGCAGTACTTC
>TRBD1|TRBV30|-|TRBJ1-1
CAWKGARNTEAFF
TGTGCCTGGAAGGGGGCGCGAAACACTGAAGCTTTCTTT
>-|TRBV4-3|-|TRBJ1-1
CASSQDGVGNTEAFF
TGCGCCAGCAGCCAAGACGGCGTAGGGAACACTGAAGCTTTCTTT
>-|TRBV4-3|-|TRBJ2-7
CASSQDTGVLDEQYF
TGCGCCAGCAGCCAAGATACGGGGGTCTTGGACGAGCAGTACTTC
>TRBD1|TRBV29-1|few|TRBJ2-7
CSVEVGQGVEQYF
TGCAGCGTTGAAGTCGGACAGGGGGTCGAGCAGTACTTC
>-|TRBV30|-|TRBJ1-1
CAWMAGWQTFF
TGTGCCTGGATGGCAGGTTGGCAAACTTTCTTT
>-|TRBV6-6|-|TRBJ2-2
CASTTWGDGTGELFF
TGTGCCAGCACGACTTGGGGAGATGGAACCGGGGAGCTGTTTTTT